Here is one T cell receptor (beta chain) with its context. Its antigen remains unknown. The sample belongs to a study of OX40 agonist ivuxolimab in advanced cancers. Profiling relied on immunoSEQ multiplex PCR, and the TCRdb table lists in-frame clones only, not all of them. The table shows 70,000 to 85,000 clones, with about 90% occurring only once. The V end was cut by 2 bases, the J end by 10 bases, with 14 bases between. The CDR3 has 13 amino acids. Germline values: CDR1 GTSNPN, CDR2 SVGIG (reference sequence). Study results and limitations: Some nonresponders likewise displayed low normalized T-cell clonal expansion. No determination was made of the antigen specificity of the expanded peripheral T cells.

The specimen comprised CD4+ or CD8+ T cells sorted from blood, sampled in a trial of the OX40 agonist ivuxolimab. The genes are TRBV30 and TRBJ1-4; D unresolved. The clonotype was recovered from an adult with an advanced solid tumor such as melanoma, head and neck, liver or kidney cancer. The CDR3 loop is CAWSSGARGKLFF. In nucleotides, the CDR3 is TGTGCCTGGAGTTCGGGAGCCCGGGGAAAACTGTTTTTT.